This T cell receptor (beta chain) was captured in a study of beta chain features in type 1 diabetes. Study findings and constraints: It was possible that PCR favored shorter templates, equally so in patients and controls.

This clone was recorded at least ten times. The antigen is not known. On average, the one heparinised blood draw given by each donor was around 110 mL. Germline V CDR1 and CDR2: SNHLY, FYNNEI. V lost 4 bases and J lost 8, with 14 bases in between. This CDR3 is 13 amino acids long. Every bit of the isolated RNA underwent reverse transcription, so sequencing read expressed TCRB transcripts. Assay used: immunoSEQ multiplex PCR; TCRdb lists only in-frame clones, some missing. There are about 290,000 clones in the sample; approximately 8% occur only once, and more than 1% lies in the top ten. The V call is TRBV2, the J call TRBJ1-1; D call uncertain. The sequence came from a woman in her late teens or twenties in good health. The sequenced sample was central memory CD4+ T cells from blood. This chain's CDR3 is CASSGAESGEAFF. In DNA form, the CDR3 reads TGTGCCAGCAGTGGGGCTGAAAGTGGGGAAGCTTTCTTT.